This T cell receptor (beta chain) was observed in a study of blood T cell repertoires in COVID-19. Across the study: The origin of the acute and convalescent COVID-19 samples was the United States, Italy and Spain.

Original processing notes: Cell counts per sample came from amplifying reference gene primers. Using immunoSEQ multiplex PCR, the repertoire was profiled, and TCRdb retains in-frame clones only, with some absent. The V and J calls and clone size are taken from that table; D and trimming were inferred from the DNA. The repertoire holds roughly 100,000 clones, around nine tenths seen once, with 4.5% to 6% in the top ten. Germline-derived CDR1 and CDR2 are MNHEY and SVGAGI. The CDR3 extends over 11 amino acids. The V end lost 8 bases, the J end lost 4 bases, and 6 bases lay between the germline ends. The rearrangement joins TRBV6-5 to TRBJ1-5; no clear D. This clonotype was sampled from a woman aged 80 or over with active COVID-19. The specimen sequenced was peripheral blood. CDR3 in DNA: TGTGCCAGCGGACTGAATCAGCCCCAGCATTTT. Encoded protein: CASGLNQPQHF.